The subject of this entry is one TCR beta chain. The data were taken from a study of blood T cell repertoires in COVID-19. In the study overall: The United States, Italy and Spain were the sources of the acute and convalescent COVID-19 samples.

Authors' processing steps: The assay estimated nucleated cells by amplifying reference gene primers. This table comes from immunoSEQ multiplex PCR, and its TCRdb copy is limited to in-frame clones, with some not included. V and J calls and clone size are given by that table; D and trimming were obtained from the DNA. This sample has about 190,000 clones, with roughly 89% found just once. The CDR3 spans 11 residues. Trimming removed 8 bases at V and 10 bases at J, with 14 bases between. Germline V gene sequence: CDR1 GTSNPN, CDR2 SVGIG (reference sequence). The receptor was derived from a man between 45 and 60 years old with acute or convalescent COVID-19. The rearrangement links TRBV30 to TRBJ1-4, with D uncertain. The specimen sequenced was peripheral blood. For the CDR3, the DNA is TGTGCCCAGAACCCGGGATCAAAACTGTTTTTT. This sequence encodes CAQNPGSKLFF. Full variable domain (outside the CDR3, taken from reference TRBV30 and TRBJ1-4): SQTIHQWPATLVQPVGSPLSLECTVEGTSNPNLYWYRQAAGRGLQLLFYSVGIGQISSEVPQNLSASRPQDRQFILSSKKLLLSDSGFYLCAQNPGSKLFFGSGTQLSVL.